A single T cell receptor beta chain is shown here with its context. Trimming took 4 bases from V and 2 from J; bases not matched to a gene: 11. Germline-derived CDR1 and CDR2 are SGHRS and YFSETQ. CDR3 length: 19 residues. The data belong to a study of blood T cell repertoires in COVID-19. Generated by immunoSEQ multiplex PCR, the TCRdb table keeps only in-frame clones and is missing some. The sample lists approximately 300,000 clones; 75% to 90% were seen once. The genes are TRBV5-1 and TRBJ2-5; TRBD2 matches 16 bases. Sequencing used peripheral blood. The TCR sequence derives from a woman between 50 and 59 years old with COVID-19, enrolled during active disease. The CDR3 nucleotides are TGCGCCAGCAGCCCCGCGGGACTAGCGGGAGGGCCAGGGCAAGAGACCCAGTACTTC. It yields the protein CASSPAGLAGGPGQETQYF.